These 9 T cell receptor beta chains came from one sample sequenced in a study of T cells after yellow fever vaccination. TCRdb itself ran the 5' RACE reads through MiXCR, one entry per CDR3 protein. The sample includes about 580,000 distinct CDR3 sequences, around 17% of them seen just once. The sample here was PBMCs, taken about 5 days after the first yellow fever vaccination. These receptors were taken from a man in his late teens or twenties who received the YFV17D yellow fever vaccine.

There are a few counts of this clonotype. This chain links TRBV29-1 with TRBJ2-1; the D gene is possibly TRBD1 (5 bases). The CDR3 length is 12 residues. V was pared by 4 bases and J by 5 bases, with 9 bases between. From germline, CDR1 is SQVTM and CDR2 ANQGSEA. The CDR3 DNA is TGCAGCGTTGGGACAAGAAACAATGAGCAGTTCTTC. Its protein product is CSVGTRNNEQFF.

This clonotype appeared many times. The chain carries TRBV12-3 or TRBV12-4 and TRBJ2-3; D call uncertain. The CDR3 is 14 residues long. V lost 6 bases and J lost 2, with 12 bases in between. The CDR3 loop reads CASSTLGFTDTQYF. CDR3 coding DNA: TGTGCCAGCAGCACCCTAGGGTTCACAGATACGCAGTATTTT.

At least ten counts were recorded for this clonotype. V is TRBV5-1 and J is TRBJ2-5; the match to TRBD1 covers 7 bases. In germline, CDR1 is SGHRS, CDR2 YFSETQ. Trimming removed 4 bases from V and 0 bases from J; junction bases left unmatched: 6. CDR3 length: 15 amino acids. CDR3: CASSIYGTDQETQYF. CDR3 DNA sequence: TGCGCCAGCAGCATATACGGGACAGACCAAGAGACCCAGTACTTC.

The chain combines TRBV7-9 with TRBJ2-1, with 8 bases fitting TRBD2. Germline values: CDR1 SEHNR, CDR2 FQNEAQ (reference sequence). V dropped 5 bases and J dropped 9; count of bases not matched to a gene: 9. The CDR3 contains 14 residues. Here the CDR3 DNA reads TGTGCCAGCAGCACTCCCCGGGGGGGTAGTGAGCAGTTCTTC. It codes for CASSTPRGGSEQFF.

The chain recombines TRBV5-1 with TRBJ1-1; maybe TRBD1 (5 bases). The germline gives CDR1 SGHRS, CDR2 YFSETQ. The CDR3 totals 14 residues. V lost 0 bases and J 4 bases, leaving 10 bases between the germline ends. The DNA for the CDR3 is TGCGCCAGCAGCTTGGGGGGGACGACCACTGAAGCTTTCTTT. Protein sequence: CASSLGGTTTEAFF. Variable domain in full (rest from reference TRBV5-1 and TRBJ1-1): KAGVTQTPRYLIKTRGQQVTLSCSPISGHRSVSWYQQTPGQGLQFLFEYFSETQRNKGNFPGRFSGRQFSNSRSEMNVSTLELGDSALYLCASSLGGTTTEAFFGQGTRLTVV.

This clonotype was seen a handful of times. The V gene is TRBV19, the J gene TRBJ1-1; D not certain. With 6 bases removed from V and 0 bases from J, the gap between germline ends came to 11 bases. Germline CDR1 and CDR2: LNHDA and SQIVND (reference sequence). CDR3 length equals 14 residues. The CDR3 nucleotides are TGTGCCAGTAGAGGCGGACGGCTGAACACTGAAGCTTTCTTT. Its translation is CASRGGRLNTEAFF.

J is TRBJ1-2 and V is TRBV21-1. TRBV21-1 is a documented pseudogene. The CDR3 is 13 amino acids. CDR3 DNA: TGTGCCAGCAGCAAAGGTTGTAACTATGGCTACACCTTC. Protein sequence: CASSKGCNYGYTF.

The chain recombines TRBV28 with TRBJ2-7, with D uncertain. Germline V gives CDR1 MDHEN, CDR2 SYDVKM. V lost 1 base to trimming and J lost 0 bases, with 7 bases between them. The CDR3 length is 14 residues. The CDR3 here is CASSLYGFSYEQYV. CDR3 bases: TGTGCCAGCAGTTTATATGGTTTCTCCTACGAGCAGTACGTC.

This clonotype showed up just a few times. This chain links TRBV4-1 with TRBJ2-1; no clear D gene. Germline V CDR1 and CDR2: MGHRA, YSYEKL. V lost 0 bases and J 1 base, leaving 10 bases between the germline ends. This CDR3 comprises 16 residues. The CDR3, as DNA: TGCGCCAGCAGCCAAGAGGCGATGAGTTCCTACAATGAGCAGTTCTTC. Translated, it gives CASSQEAMSSYNEQFF.